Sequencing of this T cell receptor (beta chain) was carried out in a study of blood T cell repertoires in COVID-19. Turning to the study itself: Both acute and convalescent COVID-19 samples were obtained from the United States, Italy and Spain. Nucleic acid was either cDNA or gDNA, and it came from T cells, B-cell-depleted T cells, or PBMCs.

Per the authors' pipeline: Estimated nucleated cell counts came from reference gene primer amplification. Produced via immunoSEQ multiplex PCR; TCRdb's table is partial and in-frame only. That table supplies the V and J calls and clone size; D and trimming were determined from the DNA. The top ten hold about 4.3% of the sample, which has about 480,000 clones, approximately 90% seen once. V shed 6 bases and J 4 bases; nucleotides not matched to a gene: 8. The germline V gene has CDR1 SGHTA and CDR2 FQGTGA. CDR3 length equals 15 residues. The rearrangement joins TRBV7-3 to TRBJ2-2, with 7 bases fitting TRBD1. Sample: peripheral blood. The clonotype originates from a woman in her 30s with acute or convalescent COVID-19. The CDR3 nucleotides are TGTGCCAGCAGTTTAGGGACAGTCGGCACCGGGGAGCTGTTTTTT. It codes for CASSLGTVGTGELFF.